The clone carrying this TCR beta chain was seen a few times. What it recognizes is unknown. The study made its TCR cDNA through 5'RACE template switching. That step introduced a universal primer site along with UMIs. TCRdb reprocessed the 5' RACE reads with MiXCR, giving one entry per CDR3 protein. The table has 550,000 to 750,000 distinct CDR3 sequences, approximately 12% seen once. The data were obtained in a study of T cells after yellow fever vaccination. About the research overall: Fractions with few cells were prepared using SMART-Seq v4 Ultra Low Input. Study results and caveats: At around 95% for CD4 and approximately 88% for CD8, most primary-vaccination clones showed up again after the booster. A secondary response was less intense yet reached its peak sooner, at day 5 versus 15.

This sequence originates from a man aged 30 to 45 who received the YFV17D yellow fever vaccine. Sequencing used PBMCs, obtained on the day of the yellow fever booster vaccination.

CDR3 protein: CASSSPGEGYNEQFF. Written as DNA, the CDR3 is TGTGCCAGCAGCTCGCCAGGGGAGGGGTACAATGAGCAGTTCTTC. The J gene is TRBJ2-1, the V gene TRBV11-1; a possible D gene is TRBD2 (7 bases). Looked up from germline, CDR1 is SGHAT and CDR2 is FQDESV (reference sequence). The CDR3 covers 15 residues. V lost 4 bases to trimming and J lost 4 bases, with 14 bases between them.